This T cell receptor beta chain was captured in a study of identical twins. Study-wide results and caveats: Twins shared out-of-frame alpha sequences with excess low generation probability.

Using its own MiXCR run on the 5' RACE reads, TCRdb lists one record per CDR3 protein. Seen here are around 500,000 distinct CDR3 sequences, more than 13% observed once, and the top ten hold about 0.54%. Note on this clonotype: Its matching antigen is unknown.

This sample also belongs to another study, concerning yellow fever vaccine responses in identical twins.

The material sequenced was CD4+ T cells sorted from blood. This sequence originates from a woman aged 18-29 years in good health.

CDR3 sequence reads: CASSQDLGGNYEQYF. The CDR3 DNA is TGTGCCAGCAGCCAAGATCTGGGGGGGAATTACGAGCAGTACTTC. This chain connects TRBV4-2 to TRBJ2-7; 7 nucleotides match TRBD2. The CDR3 length is 15 residues. Germline lookup yields CDR1 LGHNA and CDR2 YNFKEQ. With 0 bases clipped from V and 4 bases from J, the junction kept 6 bases outside the gene matches.